One sample yielded the 9 T cell receptor beta chains listed below, sequenced in a study of OX40 agonist ivuxolimab in advanced cancers. The library was generated by the immunoSEQ multiplex PCR assay. TCRdb carries this immuneACCESS record with in-frame sequences only. Its versions omit some clonotypes, under half of them owing to an unresolved V gene in the studies checked, with the rest unexplained. The sample records some 9,600 clones, over 55% of which are singletons. About 43% of the sample is in the top ten clones. The sample in question was CD4+ or CD8+ T cells sorted from blood, obtained in a trial of the OX40 agonist ivuxolimab. The origin of the receptors is an adult with an advanced solid tumor such as melanoma, head and neck, liver or kidney cancer.

V is TRBV7-9 and J is TRBJ2-7; 11 bases are shared with TRBD2. Germline CDR1 reads SEHNR; CDR2 reads FQNEAQ (reference sequence). The CDR3 is made up of 14 amino acids. The J segment lost 7 bases and the V segment lost 2 bases, leaving 4 bases of the junction unmatched. The CDR3 DNA reads as TGTGCCAGCAGCTTACTAGCGGGAGGAAGTGAGCAGTACTTC. It codes for CASSLLAGGSEQYF.

The chain has TRBV5-1 and TRBJ2-5; tentative D call: TRBD2 (6 bases). This CDR3 spans 15 amino acids. V dropped 3 bases and J dropped 5 bases, with 17 bases sitting between them. CDR1 is SGHRS, CDR2 YFSETQ, per germline. The CDR3 reads CASSYGGTYGETQYF. The CDR3 nucleotides read TGCGCCAGCAGCTATGGCGGGACCTACGGGGAGACCCAGTACTTC.

As concerns this clone: A read error is the likely source, as a far larger clone sits one nucleotide away. CDR3 bases: TGCGCCTGCAGCCAAGGGGGTTCGGGGGGCTCTTACCAGCATTTT. It yields the protein CACSQGGSGGSYQHF. The chain recombines TRBV4-1 with TRBJ1-5, with a tentative D call TRBD1 (6 bases). This CDR3 is built from 15 residues. CDR1 and CDR2 from the germline V gene are MGHRA and YSYEKL.

The chain employs TRBV5-5 and TRBJ1-1; 7 bases agree with TRBD1. Germline V gene sequence: CDR1 SGHKS, CDR2 YYEKEE (reference sequence). V was pared by 0 bases and J by 4 bases, with 3 bases of the junction left unmatched. CDR3 length: 14 residues. The CDR3: CASSLGAGGTEAFF. In DNA, the CDR3 is TGTGCCAGCAGCTTGGGGGCAGGGGGCACTGAAGCTTTCTTT.

In this sample, this clone turned up once. CDR3 loop: CASSFELPDNEGEQFF. The CDR3 DNA is TGTGCCAGCAGTTTCGAACTGCCTGACAATGAGGGTGAGCAGTTCTTC. This chain connects TRBV27 to TRBJ2-1, with a weak D call TRBD2 (5 bases). Germline CDR1 is MNHEY and CDR2 is SMNVEV (reference sequence). CDR3 length: 16 amino acids. Trimming left V 3 bases short and J 9 bases short, with 21 bases between.

V gene TRBV7-8 combines with J gene TRBJ2-2; 7 positions match TRBD2. Per the germline V gene, CDR1 is SGHVS and CDR2 is FQNEAQ. The CDR3 is 15 residues long. V dropped 8 bases and J dropped 0; count of bases not matched to a gene: 6. The CDR3 region has the DNA TGTGCCAGCCCATCCGGGACTACGAACACCGGGGAGCTGTTTTTT. It is translated as CASPSGTTNTGELFF.

This clone was picked up one time. J is TRBJ2-3 and V is TRBV10-3; TRBD2 agrees at 8 bases. V lost 8 bases, J lost 0 bases, and 10 bases stayed unmatched. CDR3 size: 16 residues. The germline V gene has CDR1 ENHRY and CDR2 SYGVKD. The CDR3 nucleotides read TGTGCCATCTTCCCAGCGGGAGACTCTAGCACAGATACGCAGTATTTT. It encodes CAIFPAGDSSTDTQYF.

V is TRBV12-5 and J is TRBJ2-2; D is unclear. V lost 5 bases and J 0 bases, leaving 1 base between the germline ends. Germline CDR1 is LGHNT and CDR2 is FRNRAP. This CDR3 is built from 12 residues. The CDR3 DNA reads TGTGCTAGTGGTGCGAACACCGGGGAGCTGTTTTTT. Its protein is CASGANTGELFF. Full variable domain (remainder filled in from reference TRBV12-5 and TRBJ2-2): DARVTQTPRHKVTEMGQEVTMRCQPILGHNTVFWYRQTMMQGLELLAYFRNRAPLDDSGMPKDRFSAEMPDATLATLKIQPSEPRDSAVYFCASGANTGELFFGEGSRLTVL.

V usage is TRBV7-9 and J usage is TRBJ2-7; weak D call: TRBD1 (5 bases). The length of the CDR3 is 13 residues. Germline CDR1 reads SEHNR; CDR2 reads FQNEAQ (reference sequence). Trimming took 5 bases from V and 3 from J, leaving 11 bases between them. CDR3 residues: CASSPTGFYEQYF. In DNA form, the CDR3 reads TGTGCCAGCAGCCCAACAGGATTCTACGAGCAGTACTTC. The complete variable domain, with remaining parts taken from reference TRBV7-9 and TRBJ2-7, reads DTGVSQNPRHKITKRGQNVTFRCDPISEHNRLYWYRQTLGQGPEFLTYFQNEAQLEKSRLLSDRFSAERPKGSFSTLEIQRTEQGDSAMYLCASSPTGFYEQYFGPGTRLTVT.